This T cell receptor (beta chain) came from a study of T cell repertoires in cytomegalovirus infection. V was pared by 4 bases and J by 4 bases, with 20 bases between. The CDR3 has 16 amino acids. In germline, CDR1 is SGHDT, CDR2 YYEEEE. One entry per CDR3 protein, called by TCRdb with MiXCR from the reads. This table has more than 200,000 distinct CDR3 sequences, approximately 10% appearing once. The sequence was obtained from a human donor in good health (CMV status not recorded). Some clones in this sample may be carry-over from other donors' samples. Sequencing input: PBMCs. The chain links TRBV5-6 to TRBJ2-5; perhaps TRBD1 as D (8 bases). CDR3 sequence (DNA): TGTGCCAGCAGCCCTTTCATACAGGGGGAGGGAGAGACCCAGTACTTC. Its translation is CASSPFIQGEGETQYF.